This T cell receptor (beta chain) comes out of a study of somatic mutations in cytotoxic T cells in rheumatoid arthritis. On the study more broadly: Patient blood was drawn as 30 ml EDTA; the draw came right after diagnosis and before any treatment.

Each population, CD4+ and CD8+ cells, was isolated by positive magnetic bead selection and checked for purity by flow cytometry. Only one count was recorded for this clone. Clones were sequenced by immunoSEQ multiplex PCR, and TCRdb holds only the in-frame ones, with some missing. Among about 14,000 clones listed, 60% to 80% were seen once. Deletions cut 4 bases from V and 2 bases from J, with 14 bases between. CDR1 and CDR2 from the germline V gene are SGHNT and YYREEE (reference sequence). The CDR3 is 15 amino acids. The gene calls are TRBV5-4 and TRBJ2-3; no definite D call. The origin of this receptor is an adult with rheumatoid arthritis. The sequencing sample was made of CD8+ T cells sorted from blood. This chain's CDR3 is CASSPLGGSTDTQYF. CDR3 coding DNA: TGTGCCAGCAGCCCACTTGGTGGGTCCACAGATACGCAGTATTTT.